This T cell receptor (beta chain) stems from a study of T cells in Graves' hyperthyroidism and ophthalmopathy. Study-wide findings and caveats: A model of 13 V-J pairs discriminated ophthalmopathy from stable hyperthyroidism.

Researchers took RNA transcripts and amplified the TCR beta CDR3 regions from them. During a first-round RT-PCR of the TCR CDR3, the HTBI primer set was used. TCRdb passed the multiplex PCR reads through MiXCR, listing each CDR3 protein once. The sample has a few hundred thousand distinct CDR3 sequences, around 16% seen once; the top ten hold 25% to 35%. Blood dates from first hyperthyroidism diagnosis, before any ophthalmopathy symptoms. Fresh peripheral blood, about 9.6 ml, yielded the PBMCs. With regard to this clonotype: Its target is unknown.

The receptor comes from a woman aged 18-29 years with Graves' hyperthyroidism that later progressed to Graves' ophthalmopathy. Sequencing was performed on blood.

The CDR3 reads CASSRSTGSSYEQYF. Here the CDR3 DNA reads TGTGCCAGCAGTCGCTCCACAGGGAGCTCCTACGAGCAGTACTTC. The rearrangement uses TRBV27 and TRBJ2-7; TRBD1 is a possible D gene (6 bases). Germline-derived CDR1 and CDR2 are MNHEY and SMNVEV (reference sequence). CDR3 length equals 15 residues. The V end was cut by 5 bases, the J end by 0 bases, with 14 bases between.